This TCR beta chain was sequenced during a study of preoperative IRX-2 immunotherapy in early breast cancer. The repertoire was sequenced with immunoSEQ multiplex PCR; TCRdb's copy has only in-frame clones and lacks some. The table has around 88,000 clones, about nine tenths seen once. As for treatment: preoperative locoregional IRX-2 cytokine immunotherapy. Samples came from a phase Ib trial of preoperative locoregional IRX-2 cytokine immunotherapy. Trimming cost V 3 bases and J 6 bases, with 15 bases left between them. The CDR3 extends over 15 amino acids. The J gene is TRBJ2-1, the V gene TRBV7-1, with no clear D. TRBV7-1 is flagged as an ORF with uncertain function. Sample: tumor tissue, taken after IRX-2 immunotherapy. The receptor was isolated from a human donor with breast cancer. The CDR3 here is CASSSKGISANEQFF. The CDR3 DNA sequence: TGTGCCAGCAGCTCGAAGGGTATCTCTGCCAATGAGCAGTTCTTC.